Listed below are T cell receptor beta chains from one sample, sequenced in a study of vaccination and CD4 T cells after COVID-19. TCRdb ran MiXCR on the PCR reads and lists one entry per CDR3 protein. This sample has approximately 14,000 distinct CDR3 sequences, with 60% to 70% found just once. No antigen has been identified for these receptors. Source material: CD4+ T cells from blood, cultured in vitro. These receptor sequences come from a human donor who had recovered from COVID-19. CDR3s include the opening cysteine and the closing phenylalanine or tryptophan. D genes are given only for firm matches. The size of a clone is reported for some rows only, either as once, few or many, or as a class for expanded clones.

D,V,size,J,DNA,CDR3
TRBD1,TRBV10-3,.,TRBJ1-1,TGTGCCATCAGGGGGGTAGGACAGGGCGCGGGTGAAGCTTTCTTT,CAIRGVGQGAGEAFF
.,TRBV19,few,TRBJ1-1,TGTGCCAGTAGTATAGCTCCGGGACTTGAAGCTTTCTTT,CASSIAPGLEAFF
.,TRBV10-2,.,TRBJ1-2,TGCGCCAGCAGTGAACGGCTTAACTATGGCTACACCTTC,CASSERLNYGYTF
.,TRBV7-2,.,TRBJ2-2,TGTGCCAGCAGTCCCACACGAGTTGGGGCCGGGGAGCTGTTTTTT,CASSPTRVGAGELFF
.,TRBV23-1,.,TRBJ2-1,TGCGCCAGCAGTCAAGAAGGTGGGAGATCAGGGTCCTACAATGAGCAGTTCTTC,CASSQEGGRSGSYNEQFF
TRBD1,TRBV6-1,few,TRBJ2-3,TGTGCCAGCAGTCCCCAGACAGGGGGCACAGATACGCAGTATTTT,CASSPQTGGTDTQYF
.,TRBV7-7,.,TRBJ1-6,TGTGCCAGCAGCCCCCGGGTCGGGGAAAATAATTCACCCCTCCACTTT,CASSPRVGENNSPLHF
.,TRBV20-1,.,TRBJ1-2,TGCAGTGCTAGGAGCTTTGGCAGAGGTTATGGCTACACCTTC,CSARSFGRGYGYTF
.,TRBV29-1,.,TRBJ1-1,TGCAGCGTTGAGGGGCGTCAGTCTGGCACTGAAGCTTTCTTT,CSVEGRQSGTEAFF
.,TRBV10-3,.,TRBJ1-1,TGTGCCATCAGTGATAGGGGGGATGAGACTGAAGCTTTCTTT,CAISDRGDETEAFF
.,TRBV30,.,TRBJ2-3,TGTGCCTGGAGTGGGAAGGGAAGAGGAACAGATACGCAGTATTTT,CAWSGKGRGTDTQYF
.,TRBV19,.,TRBJ2-1,TGTGCCAGTAGTACGGAGGGGGCCCAACATGAGCAGTTCTTC,CASSTEGAQHEQFF
.,TRBV7-2,few,TRBJ2-3,TGTGCCAGCAGCCTAGAAGGACACGCCGGAGATACGCAGTATTTT,CASSLEGHAGDTQYF
TRBD2,TRBV18,.,TRBJ2-7,TGTGCCAGCTCCCCCGGGACTACCGTCTTCGAGCAGTACTTC,CASSPGTTVFEQYF
.,TRBV27,.,TRBJ2-3,TGTGCCAGCAGTTTAACAGGGGGAGGGCCTAAAGATACGCAGTATTTT,CASSLTGGGPKDTQYF
.,TRBV15,few,TRBJ1-6,TGTGCCACCAGCAGAGATCTAGGGGGAAATTCACCCCTCCACTTT,CATSRDLGGNSPLHF
.,TRBV30,.,TRBJ1-3,TGTGCCTGGAGTGGGTACTCTGGAAACACCATATATTTT,CAWSGYSGNTIYF
TRBD1,TRBV6-1,.,TRBJ2-2,TGTGCCAGCAGGAAAGGGGGCTCCGGGGAGCTGTTTTTT,CASRKGGSGELFF
.,TRBV15,.,TRBJ2-5,TGTGCCACCAGCAGAGATCGGGGACCAGAGACCCAGTACTTC,CATSRDRGPETQYF
TRBD1,TRBV6-1,.,TRBJ2-5,TGTGCCAGCAGTGTGAGACAGGGCCACCAAGAGACCCAGTACTTC,CASSVRQGHQETQYF
TRBD1,TRBV7-3,.,TRBJ2-3,TGTGCCAGCAGCTTACAGGGGGCGTCGGATACGCAGTATTTT,CASSLQGASDTQYF
.,TRBV20-1,few,TRBJ1-6,TGCAGTGCTAGAGATCAGGGTAATTCACCCCTCCACTTT,CSARDQGNSPLHF
.,TRBV20-1,.,TRBJ2-7,TGCAGTGCTAGAGATTCGGGGTTAAGCAGGGGGGACGAGCAGTACTTC,CSARDSGLSRGDEQYF
.,TRBV19,medium-sized,TRBJ2-1,TGTGCCACCAACCCAACCTATAACCTTTACAATGAGCAGTTCTTC,CATNPTYNLYNEQFF
.,TRBV5-1,.,TRBJ1-6,TGCGCCAGCAGCTTGGGGGATTCTGAGCTACCCCTCCACTTT,CASSLGDSELPLHF
TRBD1,TRBV6-1,few,TRBJ2-1,TGTGCCAGCAGACCCCGACAGGGGGCGTTCAATGAGCAGTTCTTC,CASRPRQGAFNEQFF
TRBD1,TRBV20-1,.,TRBJ1-2,TGCAGTGCCCCGGGGACAGGGGGAGGGGGCTACACCTTC,CSAPGTGGGGYTF
.,TRBV7-9,.,TRBJ2-3,TGTGCCAGCAGCTTAGGGGAGACAGATACGCAGTATTTT,CASSLGETDTQYF
.,TRBV6-1,.,TRBJ2-7,TGTGCCAGCAGGGGCGGGGACAACTCCTACGAGCAGTACTTC,CASRGGDNSYEQYF
.,TRBV29-1,.,TRBJ1-2,TGCAGCGGTGGGGGGGTGGACTATGGCTACACCTTC,CSGGGVDYGYTF
.,TRBV20-1,.,TRBJ2-7,TGCAGTGCCCTCGGAGCTTACGATTTCAAGCAGTACTTC,CSALGAYDFKQYF
.,TRBV28,.,TRBJ1-6,TGTGCTGGTGGTGAGGGGCTAGAGTCACCCCTCCACTTT,CAGGEGLESPLHF
.,TRBV7-3,.,TRBJ1-5,TGTGCCAGCAGCTCAGAGTCGGGGGATCAGCCCCAGCATTTT,CASSSESGDQPQHF
.,TRBV6-1,.,TRBJ2-2,TGTGCCAGCAGTCCCCTTAGCCTGGCGCGAAGCGGGGAGCTGTTTTTT,CASSPLSLARSGELFF
TRBD1,TRBV7-3,once,TRBJ2-7,TGTGCCAGCAGCTTACTGGGACAGGGTTCCTACGAGCAGTACTTC,CASSLLGQGSYEQYF
TRBD2,TRBV20-1,.,TRBJ2-7,TGCAGTGCTATGGGACTAGCGGGAGGGTACGAGCAGTACTTC,CSAMGLAGGYEQYF
.,TRBV27,.,TRBJ1-1,TGTGCCAGCAGGAGTGTCGGTTATTTGAACACTGAAGCTTTCTTT,CASRSVGYLNTEAFF
TRBD1,TRBV10-3,.,TRBJ2-5,TGTGCCATCAGCCCAGGGACAGGGCGAGAGACCCAGTACTTC,CAISPGTGRETQYF
.,TRBV2,.,TRBJ2-3,TGTGCCAGCATGAGGACTAGCACAGATACGCAGTATTTT,CASMRTSTDTQYF